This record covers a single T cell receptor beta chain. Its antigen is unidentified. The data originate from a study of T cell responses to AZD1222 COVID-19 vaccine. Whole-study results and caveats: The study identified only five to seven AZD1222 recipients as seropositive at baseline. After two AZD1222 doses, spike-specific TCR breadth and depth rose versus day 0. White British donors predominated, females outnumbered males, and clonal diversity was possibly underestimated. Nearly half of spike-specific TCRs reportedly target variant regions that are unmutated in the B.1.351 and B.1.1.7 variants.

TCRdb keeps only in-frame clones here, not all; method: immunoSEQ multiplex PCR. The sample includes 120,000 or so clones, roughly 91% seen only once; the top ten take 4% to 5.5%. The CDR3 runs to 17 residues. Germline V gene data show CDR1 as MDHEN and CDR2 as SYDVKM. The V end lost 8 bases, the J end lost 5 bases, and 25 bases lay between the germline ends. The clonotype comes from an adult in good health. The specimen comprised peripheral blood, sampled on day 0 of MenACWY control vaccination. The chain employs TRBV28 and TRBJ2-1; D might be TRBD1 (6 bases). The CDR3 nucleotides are TGTGCCAGCCGGTCGCGAAGGGGGATCAATCCCAACAATGAGCAGTTCTTC. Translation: CASRSRRGINPNNEQFF.